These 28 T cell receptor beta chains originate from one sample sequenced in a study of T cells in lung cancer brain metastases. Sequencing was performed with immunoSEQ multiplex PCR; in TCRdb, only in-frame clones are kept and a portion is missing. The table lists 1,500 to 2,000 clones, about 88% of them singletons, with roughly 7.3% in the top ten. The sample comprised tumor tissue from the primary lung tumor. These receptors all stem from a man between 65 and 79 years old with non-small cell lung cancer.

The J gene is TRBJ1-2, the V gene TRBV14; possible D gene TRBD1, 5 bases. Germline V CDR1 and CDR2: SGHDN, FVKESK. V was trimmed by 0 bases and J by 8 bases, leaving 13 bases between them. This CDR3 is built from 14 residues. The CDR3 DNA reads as TGTGCCAGCAGCCAAGATCCCAGGGCTGGGGGCTACACCTTC. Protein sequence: CASSQDPRAGGYTF.

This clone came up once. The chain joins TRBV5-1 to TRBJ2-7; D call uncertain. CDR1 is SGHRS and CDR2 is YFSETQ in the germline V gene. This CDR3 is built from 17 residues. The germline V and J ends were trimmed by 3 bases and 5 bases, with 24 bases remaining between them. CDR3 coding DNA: TGCGCCAGCAGCTCACGGAAACAGAGTCGGTATCTCGACGAGCAGTACTTC. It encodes CASSSRKQSRYLDEQYF.

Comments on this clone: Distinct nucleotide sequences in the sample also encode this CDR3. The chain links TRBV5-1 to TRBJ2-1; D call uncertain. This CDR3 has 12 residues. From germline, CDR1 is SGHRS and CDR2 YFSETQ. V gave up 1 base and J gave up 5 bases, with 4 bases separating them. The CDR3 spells CASSLPDNEQFF. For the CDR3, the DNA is TGCGCCAGCAGCTTGCCCGACAATGAGCAGTTCTTC.

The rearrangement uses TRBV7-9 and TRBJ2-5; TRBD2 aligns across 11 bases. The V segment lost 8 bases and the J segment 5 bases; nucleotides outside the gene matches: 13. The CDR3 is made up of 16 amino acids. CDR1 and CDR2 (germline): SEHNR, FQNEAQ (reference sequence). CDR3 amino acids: CASQWVAGGPEETQYF. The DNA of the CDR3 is TGTGCCAGCCAGTGGGTAGCGGGAGGGCCTGAGGAGACCCAGTACTTC.

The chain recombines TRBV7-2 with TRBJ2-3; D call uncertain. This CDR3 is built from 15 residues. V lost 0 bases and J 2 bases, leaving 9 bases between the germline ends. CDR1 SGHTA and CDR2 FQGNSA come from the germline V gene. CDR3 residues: CASSLASSPTDTQYF. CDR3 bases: TGTGCCAGCAGCTTAGCCAGCAGCCCCACAGATACGCAGTATTTT.

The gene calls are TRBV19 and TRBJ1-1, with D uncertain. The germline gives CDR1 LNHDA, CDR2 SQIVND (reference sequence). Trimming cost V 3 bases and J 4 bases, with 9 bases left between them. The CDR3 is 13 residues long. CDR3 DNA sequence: TGTGCCAGTAGTATTCCGGGAACCACTGAAGCTTTCTTT. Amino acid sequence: CASSIPGTTEAFF.

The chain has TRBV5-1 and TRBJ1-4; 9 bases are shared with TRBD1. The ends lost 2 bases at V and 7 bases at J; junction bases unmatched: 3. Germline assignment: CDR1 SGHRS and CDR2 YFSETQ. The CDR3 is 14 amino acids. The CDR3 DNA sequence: TGCGCCAGCAGCTTACAGGGGGCGGGTGAAAAACTGTTTTTT. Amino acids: CASSLQGAGEKLFF. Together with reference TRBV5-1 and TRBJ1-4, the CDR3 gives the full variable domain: KAGVTQTPRYLIKTRGQQVTLSCSPISGHRSVSWYQQTPGQGLQFLFEYFSETQRNKGNFPGRFSGRQFSNSRSEMNVSTLELGDSALYLCASSLQGAGEKLFFGSGTQLSVL.

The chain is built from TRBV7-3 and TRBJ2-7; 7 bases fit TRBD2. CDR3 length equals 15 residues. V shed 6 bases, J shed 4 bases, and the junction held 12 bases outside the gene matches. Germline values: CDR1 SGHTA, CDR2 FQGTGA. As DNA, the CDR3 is TGTGCCAGCAGTTTGGGGATTGCGGGGGTGTACGAGCAGTACTTC. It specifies CASSLGIAGVYEQYF.

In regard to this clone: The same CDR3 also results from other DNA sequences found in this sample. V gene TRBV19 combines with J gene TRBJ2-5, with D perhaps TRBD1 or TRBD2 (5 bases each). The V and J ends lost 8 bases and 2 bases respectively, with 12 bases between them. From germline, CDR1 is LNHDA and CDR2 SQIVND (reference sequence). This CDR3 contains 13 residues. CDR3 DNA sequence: TGTGCCAGTCGGGACCGGGGTCAAGAGACCCAGTACTTC. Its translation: CASRDRGQETQYF.

The CDR3 DNA is TGTGCCTGGAGACGGACTAGCTCCGGGGAGCTGTTTTTT. Translating it yields CAWRRTSSGELFF. V usage is TRBV30 and J usage is TRBJ2-2, with TRBD2 identical over 8 bases. Germline V gene sequence: CDR1 GTSNPN, CDR2 SVGIG (reference sequence). The CDR3 consists of 13 residues. The junction had 3 bases not matched to a gene; V was cut back by 3 bases and J by 6 bases.

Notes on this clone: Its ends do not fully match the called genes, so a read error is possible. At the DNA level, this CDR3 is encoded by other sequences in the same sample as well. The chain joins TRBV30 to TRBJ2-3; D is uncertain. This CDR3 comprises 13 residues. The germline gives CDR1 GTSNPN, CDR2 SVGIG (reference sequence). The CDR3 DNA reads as TGTGCCTGGAGACAGTCTCGCACAGATACACAGTATTTT. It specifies CAWRQSRTDTQYF.

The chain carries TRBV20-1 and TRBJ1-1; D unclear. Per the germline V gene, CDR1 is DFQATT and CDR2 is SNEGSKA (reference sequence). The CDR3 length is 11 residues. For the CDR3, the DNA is TGCAGCGTCGACCGGAACACTGAAGCTTTCTTT. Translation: CSVDRNTEAFF.

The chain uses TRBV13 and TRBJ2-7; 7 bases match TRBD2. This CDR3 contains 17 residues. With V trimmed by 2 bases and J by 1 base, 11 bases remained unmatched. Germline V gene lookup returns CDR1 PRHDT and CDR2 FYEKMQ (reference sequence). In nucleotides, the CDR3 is TGTGCCAGCAGCTTACCTCTGCGGGGGAGTCGGTCCTACGAGCAGTACGTC. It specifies CASSLPLRGSRSYEQYV.

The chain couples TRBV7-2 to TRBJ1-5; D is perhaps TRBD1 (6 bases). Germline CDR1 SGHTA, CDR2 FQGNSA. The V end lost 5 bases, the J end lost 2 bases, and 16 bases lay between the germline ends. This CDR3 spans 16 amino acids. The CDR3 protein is CASSPRGGRGNQPQHF. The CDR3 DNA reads TGTGCCAGCAGCCCGAGGGGGGGTCGGGGCAATCAGCCCCAGCATTTT.

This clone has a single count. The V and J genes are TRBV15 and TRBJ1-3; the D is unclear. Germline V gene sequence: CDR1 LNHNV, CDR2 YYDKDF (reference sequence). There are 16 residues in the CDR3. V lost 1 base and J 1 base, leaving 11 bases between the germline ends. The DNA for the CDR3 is TGTGCCACCAGCAGAGGGTTGCGCCTTTCTGGAAACACCATATATTTT. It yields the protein CATSRGLRLSGNTIYF.

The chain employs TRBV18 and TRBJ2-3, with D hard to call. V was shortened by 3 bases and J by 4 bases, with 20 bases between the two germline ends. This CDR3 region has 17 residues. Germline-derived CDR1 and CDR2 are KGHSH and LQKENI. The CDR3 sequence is CASSPPVGRQGSDTQYF. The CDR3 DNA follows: TGTGCCAGCTCACCGCCTGTAGGGCGGCAAGGCTCAGATACGCAGTATTTT.

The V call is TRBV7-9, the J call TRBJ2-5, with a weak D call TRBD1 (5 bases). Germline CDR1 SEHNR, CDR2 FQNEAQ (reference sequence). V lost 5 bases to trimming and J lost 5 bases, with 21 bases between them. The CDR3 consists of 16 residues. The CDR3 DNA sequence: TGTGCCAGCAGCCCAAGGTCGGCAGGGTGGCAGGAGACCCAGTACTTC. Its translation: CASSPRSAGWQETQYF. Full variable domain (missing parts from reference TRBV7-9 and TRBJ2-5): DTGVSQNPRHKITKRGQNVTFRCDPISEHNRLYWYRQTLGQGPEFLTYFQNEAQLEKSRLLSDRFSAERPKGSFSTLEIQRTEQGDSAMYLCASSPRSAGWQETQYFGPGTRLLVL.

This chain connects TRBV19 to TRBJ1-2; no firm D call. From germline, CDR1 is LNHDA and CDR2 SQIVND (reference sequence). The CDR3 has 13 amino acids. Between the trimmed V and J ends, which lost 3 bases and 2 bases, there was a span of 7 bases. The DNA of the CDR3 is TGTGCCAGTAGTATGGACGGAAACTATGGCTACACCTTC. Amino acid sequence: CASSMDGNYGYTF. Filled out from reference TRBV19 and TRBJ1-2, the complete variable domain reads DGGITQSPKYLFRKEGQNVTLSCEQNLNHDAMYWYRQDPGQGLRLIYYSQIVNDFQKGDIAEGYSVSREKKESFPLTVTSAQKNPTAFYLCASSMDGNYGYTFGSGTRLTVV.

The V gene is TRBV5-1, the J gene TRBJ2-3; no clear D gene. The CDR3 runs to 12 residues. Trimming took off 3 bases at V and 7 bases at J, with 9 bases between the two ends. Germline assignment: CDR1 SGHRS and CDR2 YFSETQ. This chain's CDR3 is CASSSPGNTQYF. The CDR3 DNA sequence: TGCGCCAGCAGCTCACCTGGGAATACGCAGTATTTT.

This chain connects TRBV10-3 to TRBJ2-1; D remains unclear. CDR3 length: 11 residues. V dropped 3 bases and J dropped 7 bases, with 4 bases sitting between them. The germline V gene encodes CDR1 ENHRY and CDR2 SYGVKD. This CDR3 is CAISEGNEQFF. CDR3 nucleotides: TGTGCCATCAGTGAAGGAAATGAGCAGTTCTTC.

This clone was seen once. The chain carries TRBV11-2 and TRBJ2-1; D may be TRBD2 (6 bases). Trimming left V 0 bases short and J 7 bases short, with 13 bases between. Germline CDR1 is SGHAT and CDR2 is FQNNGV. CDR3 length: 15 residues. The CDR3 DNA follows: TGTGCCAGCAGCTTAGATCCGGGAGAGGGGAATGAGCAGTTCTTC. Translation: CASSLDPGEGNEQFF.

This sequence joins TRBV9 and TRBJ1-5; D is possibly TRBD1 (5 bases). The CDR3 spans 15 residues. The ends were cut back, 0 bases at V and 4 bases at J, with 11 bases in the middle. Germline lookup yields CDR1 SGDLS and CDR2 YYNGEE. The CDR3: CASSVGQGINQPQHF. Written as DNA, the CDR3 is TGTGCCAGCAGCGTAGGGCAGGGAATAAATCAGCCCCAGCATTTT. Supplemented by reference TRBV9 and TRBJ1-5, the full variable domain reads DSGVTQTPKHLITATGQRVTLRCSPRSGDLSVYWYQQSLDQGLQFLIQYYNGEERAKGNILERFSAQQFPDLHSELNLSSLELGDSALYFCASSVGQGINQPQHFGDGTRLSIL.

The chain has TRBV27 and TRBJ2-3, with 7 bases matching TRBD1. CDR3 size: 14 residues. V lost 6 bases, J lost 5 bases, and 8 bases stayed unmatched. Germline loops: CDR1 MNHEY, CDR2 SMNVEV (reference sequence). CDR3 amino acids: CASSLSRTGDTQYF. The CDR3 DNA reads TGTGCCAGCAGCCTCTCGCGGACAGGAGATACGCAGTATTTT.

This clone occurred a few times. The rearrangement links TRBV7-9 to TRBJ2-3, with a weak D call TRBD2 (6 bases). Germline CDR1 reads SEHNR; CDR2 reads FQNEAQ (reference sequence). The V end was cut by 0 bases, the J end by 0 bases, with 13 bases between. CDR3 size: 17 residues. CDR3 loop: CASSLAEGTYSTDTQYF. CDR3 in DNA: TGTGCCAGCAGCTTAGCGGAAGGGACTTACAGCACAGATACGCAGTATTTT.

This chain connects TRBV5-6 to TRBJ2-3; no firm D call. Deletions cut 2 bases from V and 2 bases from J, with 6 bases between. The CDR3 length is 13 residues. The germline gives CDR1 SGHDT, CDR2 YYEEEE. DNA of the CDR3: TGTGCCAGCAGCTTTCCCAACACAGATACGCAGTATTTT. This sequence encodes CASSFPNTDTQYF.

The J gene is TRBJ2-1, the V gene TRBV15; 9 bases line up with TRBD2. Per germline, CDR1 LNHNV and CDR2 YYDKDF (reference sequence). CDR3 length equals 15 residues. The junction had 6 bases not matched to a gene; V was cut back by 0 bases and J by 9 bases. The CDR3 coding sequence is TGTGCCACCAGCAGAGATTGGGGGACTAGCAGTGAGCAGTTCTTC. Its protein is CATSRDWGTSSEQFF. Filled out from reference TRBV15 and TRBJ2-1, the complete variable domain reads DAMVIQNPRYQVTQFGKPVTLSCSQTLNHNVMYWYQQKSSQAPKLLFHYYDKDFNNEADTPDNFQSRRPNTSFCFLDIRSPGLGDTAMYLCATSRDWGTSSEQFFGPGTRLTVL.

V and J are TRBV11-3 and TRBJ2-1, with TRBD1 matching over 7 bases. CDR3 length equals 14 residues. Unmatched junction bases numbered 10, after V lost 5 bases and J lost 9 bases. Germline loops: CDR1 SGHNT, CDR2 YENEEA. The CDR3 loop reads CASSGDSVGVEQFF. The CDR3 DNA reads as TGTGCCAGCAGCGGGGACAGCGTAGGGGTTGAGCAGTTCTTC.

This CDR3 reads CASSLGTSGSLDKQFF. CDR3 nucleotides: TGTGCCAGTAGTCTCGGGACTAGCGGGAGTTTAGATAAGCAGTTCTTC. V usage is TRBV19 and J usage is TRBJ2-1; 14 bases are a match to TRBD2. Trimming took 5 bases from V and 11 from J; bases not matched to a gene: 11. This CDR3 is 16 amino acids long. Germline V gene data show CDR1 as LNHDA and CDR2 as SQIVND (reference sequence).